The text below deals with one TCR beta chain. This specimen comes from a study of blood T cell repertoires in COVID-19. TCRdb's table, derived via immunoSEQ multiplex PCR, lists solely in-frame clones and lacks some. The repertoire holds about 320,000 clones, with around 86% as singletons. V dropped 5 bases and J dropped 4; count of bases not matched to a gene: 5. This CDR3 spans 14 amino acids. Per the germline V gene, CDR1 is MNHEY and CDR2 is SMNVEV (reference sequence). Enrolled through a virtual design, the participants were between roughly 18 and 100 years of age and came from some 25 US areas. Cohort 3 recovery required two negative PCRs, clearance, or symptom resolution.

Specimen: PBMCs or T cells enriched from blood (not recorded which). This rearrangement joins TRBV27 to TRBJ1-2, with TRBD1 identical over 9 bases. This TCR came from a man in his fifties or sixties who had recovered from COVID-19. The CDR3 nucleotides are TGTGCCAGCAGTATGGGACAGGGACTCTATGGCTACACCTTC. This sequence encodes CASSMGQGLYGYTF.